A single sample gave rise to the 10 T cell receptor beta chains below, sequenced in a study of neoadjuvant nivolumab and ipilimumab in lung cancer. Only in-frame clones appear in the TCRdb table, and some are missing; sequencing was by immunoSEQ multiplex PCR. This repertoire shows 18,000 or so clones, under 85% found once; its top ten account for around 9.2%. Sample: tumor tissue, taken after neoadjuvant nivolumab, alone or with ipilimumab, at or shortly before surgery. These receptors came from an adult with non-small cell lung cancer.

This clone was observed a single time. The rearrangement joins TRBV5-1 to TRBJ1-1; 11 positions agree with TRBD1. J lost 2 bases, V lost 6 bases, and 3 bases had no gene match. Per the germline V gene, CDR1 is SGHRS and CDR2 is YFSETQ. The CDR3 is 14 residues long. In DNA form, the CDR3 reads TGCGCCAGCACCGGGACAGGGGGAAACACTGAAGCTTTCTTT. Amino acid sequence: CASTGTGGNTEAFF.

This clone was seen once. The rearrangement uses TRBV10-2 and TRBJ1-1, with D hard to call. Germline V gives CDR1 WSHSY, CDR2 SAAADI. With 0 bases removed from V and 9 bases from J, the gap between germline ends came to 11 bases. This CDR3 contains 13 residues. CDR3 loop: CASSESSRPQAFF. The DNA for the CDR3 is TGCGCCAGCAGTGAGTCGAGCAGACCCCAAGCTTTCTTT.

This chain links TRBV28 with TRBJ2-7; D is unclear. V was trimmed by 6 bases and J by 10 bases, leaving 13 bases between them. The CDR3 has 11 residues. Germline loops: CDR1 MDHEN, CDR2 SYDVKM. The CDR3 is CASSSPTGQYF. The DNA for the CDR3 is TGTGCCAGCAGCTCACCAACGGGCCAGTACTTC.

The chain couples TRBV18 to TRBJ2-5; D is unresolved. V was clipped by 0 bases and J by 2 bases, with 7 bases between them. The germline CDR1 and CDR2 sequences are KGHSH and LQKENI. This CDR3 is built from 14 residues. The CDR3 loop is CASSPPPTQETQYF. Written as DNA, the CDR3 is TGTGCCAGCTCACCACCCCCTACTCAAGAGACCCAGTACTTC.

The rearrangement uses TRBV4-3 and TRBJ2-7; 7 nucleotides match TRBD1. Germline values: CDR1 LGHNA, CDR2 YSLEER. Unmatched junction bases numbered 2, after V lost 0 bases and J lost 0 bases. The CDR3 extends over 15 amino acids. As DNA, the CDR3 is TGCGCCAGCAGCCAAGATGGGACAGCCTCCTACGAGCAGTACTTC. Amino acid sequence: CASSQDGTASYEQYF.

This chain connects TRBV19 to TRBJ2-2, with 7 positions matching TRBD1. CDR1 is LNHDA and CDR2 is SQIVND in the germline V gene (reference sequence). Trimming cost V 6 bases and J 0 bases; bases outside gene matches: 4. There are 15 residues in the CDR3. Here the CDR3 reads CASRTGTTNTGELFF. CDR3 DNA sequence: TGTGCCAGTAGGACAGGGACAACGAACACCGGGGAGCTGTTTTTT.

This chain connects TRBV10-3 to TRBJ2-7; TRBD2 matches 7 bases. V lost 5 bases and J lost 0; bases outside the gene matches: 7. This CDR3 is 15 amino acids long. Germline V lookup: CDR1 ENHRY, CDR2 SYGVKD. CDR3 sequence: CAISLLRGDSYEQYF. The CDR3 DNA reads TGTGCCATCAGTCTACTTCGGGGGGACTCCTACGAGCAGTACTTC.

The count of this clone is one. The V and J genes are TRBV30 and TRBJ1-1, with D perhaps matching TRBD1 (5 bases). The CDR3 extends over 13 amino acids. V dropped 5 bases and J dropped 6 bases, with 16 bases sitting between them. Germline V gene sequence: CDR1 GTSNPN, CDR2 SVGIG (reference sequence). The CDR3 DNA follows: TGTGCCTGGGAGGCAGGCAGAGGGGCTGAAGCTTTCTTT. Translation gives CAWEAGRGAEAFF.

The chain is built from TRBV5-4 and TRBJ2-3; maybe TRBD2 (5 bases). CDR3 length: 13 amino acids. Looked up from germline, CDR1 is SGHNT and CDR2 is YYREEE (reference sequence). V was cut by 5 bases and J by 0 bases, with 7 bases left in between. The CDR3 DNA reads TGTGCCAGCAGTCGGACTAGCACAGATACGCAGTATTTT. This encodes CASSRTSTDTQYF.

V and J are TRBV18 and TRBJ2-7; D possibly corresponds to TRBD1 (5 bases). Trimming removed 6 bases at V and 4 bases at J, with 13 bases between. Germline CDR1 and CDR2: KGHSH and LQKENI. There are 13 residues in the CDR3. This CDR3 is CASSPQGRYEQYF. CDR3 bases: TGTGCCAGCTCCCCTCAGGGCCGGTACGAGCAGTACTTC.